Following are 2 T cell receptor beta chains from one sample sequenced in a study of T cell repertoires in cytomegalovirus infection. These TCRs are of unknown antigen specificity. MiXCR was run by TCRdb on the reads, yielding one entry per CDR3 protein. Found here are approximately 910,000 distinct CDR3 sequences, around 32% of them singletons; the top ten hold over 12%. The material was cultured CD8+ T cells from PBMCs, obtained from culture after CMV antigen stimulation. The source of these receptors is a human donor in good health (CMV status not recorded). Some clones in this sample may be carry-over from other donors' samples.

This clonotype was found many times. The CDR3 region is CASSLDGEKLFF. The CDR3 DNA reads as TGTGCCAGCAGTTTGGATGGAGAAAAACTGTTTTTT. The chain has TRBV12-3 or TRBV12-4 and TRBJ1-4; D gene ambiguous. Trimming left V 3 bases short and J 8 bases short, with 7 bases between. The CDR3 extends over 12 amino acids.

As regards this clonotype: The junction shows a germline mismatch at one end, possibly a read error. CDR3 bases: TGTGCCAACAGCCCACAGGGGTTGGGGGAGACCCAGTACTTC. Protein: CANSPQGLGETQYF. The V gene is TRBV7-3, the J gene TRBJ2-5; TRBD1 matches at 7 bases. Per the germline V gene, CDR1 is SGHTA and CDR2 is FQGTGA. This CDR3 spans 14 amino acids.